These 25 T cell receptor beta chains were sequenced from one sample in a study of vaccination effects on CD4 cells after COVID-19. Expansion of antigen-specific CD4+ T cells with viral peptide pools was carried out by the ViraFEST assay before sequencing. Following a roughly 9-day culture, CD4+ T cells were purified. Everyone in the study got two shots of either the BNT162b2 or mRNA-1273 vaccine. Method: immunoSEQ multiplex PCR; TCRdb's copy keeps in-frame clones and lacks some. The repertoire holds 40,000 to 50,000 clones, with about 70% as singletons. No antigens are known for them. Sequencing was performed on CD4+ T cells from PBMCs cultured with HCoV-OC43 spike peptides, taken after COVID-19 vaccination. The subset here: HCoV-OC43 spike overlapping peptide pool stimulation. These receptors came from a human donor who received a COVID-19 vaccine.

The chain recombines TRBV5-1 with TRBJ1-2, with D possibly matching TRBD1 (6 bases). Trimming removed 3 bases from V and 1 base from J, with 13 bases in between. Per the germline V gene, CDR1 is SGHRS and CDR2 is YFSETQ. The CDR3 totals 15 residues. CDR3: CASSSSGTLNYGYTF. The CDR3, as DNA: TGCGCCAGCAGCTCTAGCGGGACACTTAACTATGGCTACACCTTC.

The rearrangement joins TRBV4-1 to TRBJ2-1, with D tentatively TRBD1 or TRBD2 (5 bases each). The CDR3 covers 14 residues. CDR1 is MGHRA and CDR2 is YSYEKL in the germline V gene. V was trimmed by 7 bases and J by 9 bases, leaving 19 bases between them. The CDR3 bases are TGCGCCAGCATCGGACACTCGGTAGAGGGTGAGCAGTTCTTC. Its translation is CASIGHSVEGEQFF.

This clone appeared once. The chain recombines TRBV7-8 with TRBJ2-7, with 14 bases lining up with TRBD2. This CDR3 is 15 amino acids long. V trimming: 5 bases; J trimming: 3 bases; junction bases outside the gene matches: 3. Germline values: CDR1 SGHVS, CDR2 FQNEAQ. CDR3 nucleotide sequence: TGTGCCAGCAGCCGAGGGACTAGCGGGAGCTACGAGCAGTACTTC. Translating gives CASSRGTSGSYEQYF.

The chain carries TRBV10-3 and TRBJ1-2; the match to TRBD1 covers 9 bases. This CDR3 contains 15 residues. V shed 4 bases, J shed 2 bases, and the junction held 5 bases outside the gene matches. The germline V gene has CDR1 ENHRY and CDR2 SYGVKD. CDR3 sequence: CAISGRDRANYGYTF. CDR3 DNA: TGTGCCATCAGTGGGAGGGACAGGGCGAACTATGGCTACACCTTC.

A word on this clone: Other DNA sequences in the same sample also yield this CDR3. V is TRBV19 and J is TRBJ2-7; 7 nucleotides agree with TRBD2. Trimming took 4 bases from V and 3 from J; bases not matched to a gene: 12. CDR3 size: 16 residues. Germline lookup yields CDR1 LNHDA and CDR2 SQIVND (reference sequence). The CDR3 DNA follows: TGTGCCAGTAGTAGCCGGCGGGACTATAGCATCTACGAGCAGTACTTC. This gives the protein CASSSRRDYSIYEQYF. Looking up the rest from reference TRBV19 and TRBJ2-7 gives the full variable domain: DGGITQSPKYLFRKEGQNVTLSCEQNLNHDAMYWYRQDPGQGLRLIYYSQIVNDFQKGDIAEGYSVSREKKESFPLTVTSAQKNPTAFYLCASSSRRDYSIYEQYFGPGTRLTVT.

This clone came up many times. The chain uses TRBV2 and TRBJ2-2; 7 nucleotides line up with TRBD1. After removal of 8 bases from V and 5 bases from J, the junction contained 11 bases not matched to a gene. The CDR3 sequence is 15 residues long. Germline CDR1 SNHLY, CDR2 FYNNEI. The CDR3 bases are TGTGCCAGCGGTACCACGACAGGGTCGACCGGGGAGCTGTTTTTT. It is translated as CASGTTTGSTGELFF.

The chain couples TRBV28 to TRBJ1-1; D unresolved. CDR1 MDHEN and CDR2 SYDVKM come from the germline V gene. V was trimmed by 6 bases and J by 7 bases, leaving 9 bases between them. The CDR3 extends over 11 amino acids. CDR3 in amino acids: CASRSWNEAFF. The CDR3 bases are TGTGCCAGCAGATCGTGGAATGAAGCTTTCTTT.

This rearrangement joins TRBV6-5 to TRBJ1-2, with D possibly being TRBD1 (5 bases). The CDR3 covers 14 residues. CDR1 MNHEY and CDR2 SVGAGI come from the germline V gene. Trimming took 2 bases from V and 2 from J, leaving 9 bases between them. CDR3 nucleotide sequence: TGTGCCAGCAGTTACCTTGACAGAAACTATGGCTACACCTTC. Protein: CASSYLDRNYGYTF.

J is TRBJ2-7 and V is TRBV5-1, with 7 bases identical to TRBD1. This CDR3 contains 14 residues. Looked up from germline, CDR1 is SGHRS and CDR2 is YFSETQ. The V gene end was trimmed by 4 bases and the J gene end by 1 base; junction bases not matched to a gene: 5. CDR3 amino acids: CASSPGDRSYEQYF. CDR3 bases: TGCGCCAGCAGCCCTGGGGACAGATCCTACGAGCAGTACTTC. The full variable domain, with the rest looked up from reference TRBV5-1 and TRBJ2-7, is KAGVTQTPRYLIKTRGQQVTLSCSPISGHRSVSWYQQTPGQGLQFLFEYFSETQRNKGNFPGRFSGRQFSNSRSEMNVSTLELGDSALYLCASSPGDRSYEQYFGPGTRLTVT.

This chain uses TRBV29-1 with TRBJ2-7, with D possibly TRBD2 on 5 matching bases. The V end was cut by 7 bases, the J end by 7 bases, with 14 bases between. The germline V gene encodes CDR1 SQVTM and CDR2 ANQGSEA. This CDR3 comprises 11 residues. The CDR3 DNA follows: TGCAGCGGGACCAATTCGGGGGAGCAGTACTTC. It codes for CSGTNSGEQYF.

A few counts support this clone. The chain recombines TRBV5-1 with TRBJ1-2, with TRBD1 identical over 10 bases. Germline V gives CDR1 SGHRS, CDR2 YFSETQ. There are 16 residues in the CDR3. V trimming: 0 bases; J trimming: 4 bases; junction bases outside the gene matches: 6. Here the CDR3 DNA reads TGCGCCAGCAGCTTGGAGGGCGGGACAGGGGCCTATGGCTACACCTTC. Protein sequence: CASSLEGGTGAYGYTF. The full variable domain, rest sourced from reference TRBV5-1 and TRBJ1-2, is KAGVTQTPRYLIKTRGQQVTLSCSPISGHRSVSWYQQTPGQGLQFLFEYFSETQRNKGNFPGRFSGRQFSNSRSEMNVSTLELGDSALYLCASSLEGGTGAYGYTFGSGTRLTVV.

The chain couples TRBV6-6 to TRBJ2-1; 8 bases align to TRBD1. The CDR3 spans 17 residues. The V and J ends lost 5 bases and 2 bases, in that order; junction bases with no gene match: 11. Germline CDR1 reads MNHNY; CDR2 reads SVGAGI (reference sequence). CDR3 sequence reads: CASSPSPGQVTYNEQFF. The CDR3, as DNA: TGTGCCAGCAGTCCGTCTCCGGGACAGGTTACCTACAATGAGCAGTTCTTC.

The J gene is TRBJ2-5, the V gene TRBV12-3 or TRBV12-4; D not certain. The V end lost 2 bases, the J end lost 5 bases, and 3 bases lay between the germline ends. The CDR3 is made up of 11 amino acids. The CDR3 is CASSLRETQYF. Written as DNA, the CDR3 is TGTGCCAGCAGTTTAAGGGAGACCCAGTACTTC.

The chain combines TRBV5-4 with TRBJ1-1; perhaps TRBD1 as D (5 bases). Trimming took 4 bases from V and 0 from J, leaving 13 bases between them. Germline CDR1 is SGHNT and CDR2 is YYREEE (reference sequence). The CDR3 sequence is 15 residues long. This chain's CDR3 is CASSMQGAMNTEAFF. The CDR3 DNA is TGTGCCAGCAGCATGCAGGGTGCTATGAACACTGAAGCTTTCTTT.

This clone was counted only a few times. The genes are TRBV10-2 and TRBJ1-5; D is unclear. V dropped 6 bases and J dropped 4 bases, with 10 bases sitting between them. In germline, CDR1 is WSHSY, CDR2 SAAADI. The CDR3 runs 13 residues. The CDR3 region has the DNA TGCGCCAGCAGCATAAATATGAATCAGCCCCAGCATTTT. Protein: CASSINMNQPQHF.

The chain carries TRBV20-1 and TRBJ2-3; the D gene is possibly TRBD1 (5 bases). The CDR3 spans 14 residues. CDR1 DFQATT and CDR2 SNEGSKA come from the germline V gene (reference sequence). Trimming took 3 bases from V and 0 from J, leaving 10 bases between them. CDR3 amino acids: CSASGAESTDTQYF. The CDR3 DNA is TGCAGTGCTAGTGGGGCAGAGAGCACAGATACGCAGTATTTT.

The chain combines TRBV7-9 with TRBJ2-5; a weak D match, TRBD1 (5 bases). The CDR3 loop spans 15 amino acids. V was shortened by 1 base and J by 6 bases, with 15 bases between the two germline ends. The germline gives CDR1 SEHNR, CDR2 FQNEAQ (reference sequence). CDR3 sequence: CASSLGGSSGKTQYF. The CDR3 DNA follows: TGTGCCAGCAGCTTAGGGGGCAGCTCAGGCAAGACCCAGTACTTC.

This sequence joins TRBV6-5 and TRBJ1-1; 7 bases align to TRBD1. J lost 3 bases, V lost 8 bases, and 3 bases had no gene match. The CDR3 is 12 amino acids. CDR1 is MNHEY and CDR2 is SVGAGI in the germline V gene. CDR3 nucleotide sequence: TGTGCCAGCGGACAGGTTGACACTGAAGCTTTCTTT. As protein: CASGQVDTEAFF.

V and J are TRBV5-1 and TRBJ2-2, with D possibly being TRBD2 (5 bases). The CDR3 contains 12 residues. Germline V gives CDR1 SGHRS, CDR2 YFSETQ. Trimming took 2 bases from V and 6 from J, leaving 5 bases between them. CDR3 DNA sequence: TGCGCCAGCAGCTTTAGCGCCGGGGAGCTGTTTTTT. Its protein is CASSFSAGELFF.

This sequence joins TRBV19 and TRBJ1-5; D is unclear. Germline V gene data show CDR1 as LNHDA and CDR2 as SQIVND (reference sequence). The CDR3 is 14 residues long. V was pared by 6 bases and J by 6 bases, with 15 bases between. CDR3 sequence: CASSPVGEVQPQHF. The CDR3 bases are TGTGCCAGTAGCCCAGTGGGTGAGGTTCAGCCCCAGCATTTT.

The chain employs TRBV6-5 and TRBJ2-7, with TRBD1 matching 7 bases. V shed 7 bases, J shed 2 bases, and the junction held 5 bases outside the gene matches. Germline V lookup: CDR1 MNHEY, CDR2 SVGAGI. The CDR3 is 13 amino acids. The CDR3 region has the DNA TGTGCCAGCAACTACCAGGGGGCCTACGAGCAGTACTTC. Its protein is CASNYQGAYEQYF.

The V and J genes are TRBV9 and TRBJ2-1; possible D gene TRBD2, 5 bases. The CDR3 totals 14 residues. Germline CDR1 SGDLS, CDR2 YYNGEE. The V and J ends lost 0 bases and 5 bases respectively, with 9 bases between them. CDR3: CASSVGQRNNEQFF. The CDR3 nucleotides read TGTGCCAGCAGCGTAGGTCAGCGGAACAATGAGCAGTTCTTC.

V gene TRBV19 combines with J gene TRBJ1-5; TRBD1 is a possible D gene (5 bases). V was shortened by 8 bases and J by 5 bases, with 19 bases between the two germline ends. The CDR3 contains 15 residues. Per the germline V gene, CDR1 is LNHDA and CDR2 is SQIVND (reference sequence). CDR3 coding DNA: TGTGCCAGTCTAAGCGCCGGGGCCACTTATCAGCCCCAGCATTTT. It translates to CASLSAGATYQPQHF.

This chain connects TRBV6-6 to TRBJ2-7, with 8 bases fitting TRBD1. V was clipped by 10 bases and J by 7 bases; unmatched bases: 9. From germline, CDR1 is MNHNY and CDR2 SVGAGI (reference sequence). The CDR3 covers 12 residues. The CDR3: CATRTGPREQYF. CDR3 in DNA: TGTGCCACCCGGACAGGGCCTCGGGAGCAGTACTTC.

The CDR3 loop is CASSFGEVGNEQFF. In nucleotides, the CDR3 is TGTGCCAGCAGCTTCGGGGAGGTAGGCAATGAGCAGTTCTTC. This sequence joins TRBV11-3 and TRBJ2-1; D might be TRBD2 (6 bases). CDR1 and CDR2 from the germline V gene are SGHNT and YENEEA. The CDR3 length is 14 residues. V was trimmed by 3 bases and J by 6 bases, leaving 12 bases between them.